Listed below are T cell receptor beta chains from one sample, sequenced in a study of early T cells in non-severe SARS-CoV-2 infection. TCRdb analysed the 5' RACE reads with MiXCR anew, one entry per CDR3 protein. The sample includes 45,000 to 50,000 distinct CDR3 sequences, roughly 6.1% of them seen just once. The specimen was whole blood, collected at baseline. The receptors shown here come from an adult who was a healthcare worker with PCR-confirmed SARS-CoV-2 infection or an uninfected control (not recorded which). The CDR3 runs from the conserved cysteine through the conserved F or W. The order of the fields is D gene, clone size, V gene, J gene, CDR3 protein, CDR3 DNA. The D gene is left open where the match is weak. Part of the rows lack a size; the others show once, few, many or a class for expanded clones.

>TRBD1|many|TRBV6-1|TRBJ1-5
CASSVDRNQPQHF
TGTGCCAGCAGTGTGGACAGGAATCAGCCCCAGCATTTT
>-|many|TRBV5-1|TRBJ1-2
CASSLAAGDGYTF
TGCGCCAGCAGCTTGGCCGCAGGTGATGGCTACACCTTC
>TRBD1|few|TRBV7-2|TRBJ2-7
CASSSSGGYEQYF
TGTGCCAGCAGCTCCTCAGGGGGCTACGAGCAGTACTTC
>-|few|TRBV7-6|TRBJ2-7
CASSLGRGLYEQYF
TGTGCCAGCAGCTTAGGGAGGGGATTATACGAGCAGTACTTC
>-|many|TRBV12-3/TRBV12-4|TRBJ2-3
CASSLDRAAGTDTQYF
TGTGCCAGCAGTTTAGACAGGGCGGCAGGAACAGATACGCAGTATTTT
>TRBD1|many|TRBV29-1|TRBJ2-7
CSVKQGAVYEQYF
TGCAGCGTCAAACAGGGGGCAGTCTACGAGCAGTACTTC
>-|few|TRBV9|TRBJ2-2
CASSVGDRGTTGELFF
TGTGCCAGCAGCGTAGGGGACCGAGGGACCACCGGGGAGCTGTTTTTT
>-|-|TRBV7-9|TRBJ1-5
CASSLVGRNQPQHF
TGTGCCAGCAGCTTAGTCGGACGCAATCAGCCCCAGCATTTT
>-|few|TRBV28|TRBJ1-3
CASYEGSSGNTIYF
TGTGCCAGCTACGAGGGAAGCTCTGGAAACACCATATATTTT
>-|many|TRBV5-1|TRBJ1-4
CASSFSGGNEKLFF
TGCGCCAGCAGCTTCAGTGGGGGGAATGAAAAACTGTTTTTT
>-|many|TRBV6-4|TRBJ2-3
CASSAEQGDTQYF
TGTGCCAGCAGTGCCGAACAGGGTGATACGCAGTATTTT
>TRBD1|many|TRBV7-9|TRBJ2-2
CASSLQQGFAGELFF
TGTGCCAGCAGCTTACAACAGGGGTTTGCCGGGGAGCTGTTTTTT
>-|few|TRBV10-3|TRBJ2-1
CAISSAVVGNEQFF
TGTGCCATCAGTAGCGCGGTGGTGGGCAATGAGCAGTTCTTC
>-|-|TRBV19|TRBJ2-1
CASSIVLAEGEQFF
TGTGCCAGTAGTATAGTACTTGCTGAGGGTGAGCAGTTCTTC
>-|many|TRBV6-1|TRBJ2-7
CASRLATGFSYEQYF
TGTGCCAGCAGGCTTGCAACAGGGTTTTCCTACGAGCAGTACTTC
>-|few|TRBV20-1|TRBJ2-7
CSARVAVYEQYF
TGCAGTGCTAGAGTGGCAGTCTACGAGCAGTACTTC
>-|many|TRBV6-1|TRBJ1-1
CASSAGDHTEAFF
TGTGCCAGCAGTGCCGGGGATCACACTGAAGCTTTCTTT
>TRBD2|many|TRBV12-3/TRBV12-4|TRBJ2-1
CASSYSGTSSVDEQFF
TGTGCCAGCAGCTATTCCGGGACTAGTAGTGTGGATGAGCAGTTCTTC
>TRBD2|few|TRBV27|TRBJ2-1
CASTRWASGIDEQFF
TGTGCCAGCACTCGTTGGGCTAGCGGGATCGATGAGCAGTTCTTC
>TRBD2|many|TRBV20-1|TRBJ2-3
CSARDPRTSGVADTQYF
TGCAGTGCTAGAGACCCTAGGACTAGCGGAGTTGCAGATACGCAGTATTTT
>-|many|TRBV29-1|TRBJ2-3
CSAFSTDTQYF
TGCAGCGCCTTTAGCACAGATACGCAGTATTTT
>-|-|TRBV5-1|TRBJ1-6
CASSNGGFDSPLHF
TGCGCCAGCAGCAACGGGGGCTTTGATTCACCCCTCCACTTT
>-|few|TRBV27|TRBJ2-7
CASSLDGYEQYF
TGTGCCAGCAGTTTAGACGGATACGAGCAGTACTTC
>TRBD1|-|TRBV6-5|TRBJ2-6
CASSFYRDRVTGANVLTF
TGTGCCAGCAGTTTTTACCGGGACAGGGTAACTGGGGCCAACGTCCTGACTTTC
>-|many|TRBV20-1|TRBJ2-7
CSARSPHNPYEQYF
TGCAGTGCTAGATCCCCCCACAACCCCTACGAGCAGTACTTC
>-|few|TRBV7-3|TRBJ1-6
CASSLNRIGTSPLHF
TGTGCCAGCAGCTTAAATCGGATTGGCACGTCACCCCTCCACTTT
>-|medium-sized|TRBV27|TRBJ2-3
CASSLIGTDTQYF
TGTGCCAGCAGTTTAATTGGCACAGATACGCAGTATTTT
>TRBD2|many|TRBV5-1|TRBJ2-1
CASSLASGTNPFEIF
TGCGCCAGCAGCTTGGCGTCCGGGACTAACCCTTTTGAGATCTTC
>-|-|TRBV12-3/TRBV12-4|TRBJ1-2
CASIKDSQPGGYTF
TGTGCCAGCATTAAGGACAGTCAACCGGGAGGCTACACCTTC
>TRBD2|few|TRBV5-4|TRBJ2-7
CASGLAGGPSEQYF
TGTGCCAGCGGCCTAGCGGGAGGGCCGAGCGAGCAGTACTTC
>TRBD2|many|TRBV5-1|TRBJ2-3
CASSLLSGSTDTQYF
TGCGCCAGCAGCTTGCTTAGCGGGAGCACAGATACGCAGTATTTT
>-|many|TRBV24-1|TRBJ2-1
CATSDVTRGSSYNEQFF
TGTGCCACCAGTGACGTTACTAGGGGGAGCTCCTACAATGAGCAGTTCTTC
>-|few|TRBV30|TRBJ2-2
CAWLRGAGELFF
TGTGCCTGGCTCAGGGGGGCCGGGGAGCTGTTTTTT
>-|few|TRBV27|TRBJ2-2
CASSLYPGNTGELFF
TGTGCCAGCAGTTTATATCCCGGGAACACCGGGGAGCTGTTTTTT
>TRBD1|few|TRBV3-1|TRBJ2-3
CASSHVTGVGFGDTQYF
TGTGCCAGCAGCCACGTCACAGGGGTAGGTTTCGGAGATACGCAGTATTTT
>-|many|TRBV4-1|TRBJ1-1
CASSQVREDPYTEAFF
TGCGCCAGCAGCCAAGTCAGGGAGGACCCGTACACTGAAGCTTTCTTT
>-|many|TRBV2|TRBJ1-1
CASSRINTEAFF
TGTGCCAGCAGCCGAATCAACACTGAAGCTTTCTTT
>TRBD2|many|TRBV18|TRBJ2-1
CASSPTSGRNNEQFF
TGTGCCAGCTCACCAACTAGCGGGAGAAATAATGAGCAGTTCTTC
>-|few|TRBV30|TRBJ2-6
CAWSVPGGAGANVLTF
TGTGCCTGGAGTGTACCGGGGGGCGCTGGGGCCAACGTCCTGACTTTC
>TRBD1|-|TRBV2|TRBJ2-7
CASSESTGVKQYF
TGTGCCAGCAGTGAAAGTACAGGGGTGAAGCAGTACTTC
>-|many|TRBV28|TRBJ1-4
CASSLELGATNEKLFF
TGTGCCAGCAGTTTGGAGTTGGGGGCAACTAATGAAAAACTGTTTTTT
>TRBD1|-|TRBV9|TRBJ1-2
CASSVGQGESYGYTF
TGTGCCAGCAGCGTAGGACAGGGAGAATCCTATGGCTACACCTTC
>-|-|TRBV28|TRBJ1-4
CASSTHKYGRNEKLFF
TGTGCCAGCAGCACCCACAAATATGGTAGAAATGAAAAACTGTTTTTT
>TRBD2|-|TRBV11-2|TRBJ2-2
CASGSGGNTGELFF
TGTGCCTCTGGATCGGGGGGGAACACCGGGGAGCTGTTTTTT
>-|-|TRBV2|TRBJ1-1
CASSVTGALKAFF
TGTGCCAGCAGTGTCACGGGTGCGTTGAAGGCTTTCTTT
>-|few|TRBV18|TRBJ1-1
CASSPSQETEAFF
TGTGCCAGCTCACCTTCCCAAGAGACTGAAGCTTTCTTT
>TRBD2|many|TRBV6-1|TRBJ2-7
CASRSSGSPEQYF
TGTGCCAGCAGGAGTAGCGGGAGCCCCGAGCAGTACTTC
>-|few|TRBV28|TRBJ2-4
CASSLSGVHKNIQYF
TGTGCCAGCAGTTTATCCGGGGTTCACAAAAACATTCAGTACTTC
>TRBD2|-|TRBV29-1|TRBJ2-3
CSVEDLRTSGREGPDTQYF
TGCAGCGTTGAAGATCTAAGGACTAGCGGGAGAGAGGGGCCAGATACGCAGTATTTT